Reported below is one TCR beta chain. What it binds is unknown. Treatment here: oral pan-JAK inhibitor, 5-10 mg twice daily. Lesional scalp punch biopsies and peripheral blood were collected from alopecia areata patients. cDNA prepared by RNA extraction and subsequent reverse transcription served as the template for sequencing. Profiling relied on immunoSEQ multiplex PCR, and the TCRdb table lists in-frame clones only, not all of them. The sample contains about 140,000 clones, approximately 86% of which appear only once. This sample is part of a study of CD8+ T cells in alopecia areata. Overall study context: Twice a day, 5 to 10 mg of oral tofacitinib was administered to treated patients. Study outcomes and limitations: Amid tofacitinib therapy, many expanded lesional clones stayed present in scalp and blood. Among patients, TCR sharing was less clear than in mice, a difference possibly due in part to HLA diversity in the patient population.

This CDR3 contains 13 residues. From germline, CDR1 is MNHEY and CDR2 SVGAGI. The germline V and J ends were trimmed by 6 bases and 3 bases, with 9 bases remaining between them. The rearrangement links TRBV6-5 to TRBJ2-1; D may be TRBD2 (5 bases). The sequencing here drew on CD8+ T cells sorted from blood, taken at week 4, from a patient treated with tofacitinib. This receptor was taken from a human donor with alopecia areata. This CDR3 is CASSPTNYNEQFF. The CDR3, as DNA: TGTGCCAGCAGCCCGACTAACTACAATGAGCAGTTCTTC.